This passage covers 14 T cell receptor beta chains from one sample sequenced in a study of human T cells and chemical hapten exposure. TCRdb redid the calling of the RACE reads with MiXCR, one entry per CDR3 protein. The profile shows about 87,000 distinct CDR3 sequences, 9.6% of them singletons. Noted time point: pre-sensitization, week 0. Treatment meaning: therapeutic diphenylcyclopropenone sensitization with weekly scalp DPC. The sample consisted of whole blood, taken in connection with sensitization to the hapten diphenylcyclopropenone (DPC). Receptors were obtained from a woman between 40 and 55 years old with alopecia areata. Some clones in this sample may be carry-over from other donors' samples.

This clonotype has a handful of counts. The V call is TRBV20-1, the J call TRBJ2-3, with TRBD1 matching 9 bases. The CDR3 has 14 residues. V lost 8 bases and J lost 4; bases outside the gene matches: 10. CDR1 and CDR2 from the germline V gene are DFQATT and SNEGSKA (reference sequence). CDR3: CSTSTGTGPDTQYF. DNA for the CDR3: TGCAGTACATCAACCGGGACAGGGCCAGATACGCAGTATTTT.

This clonotype was observed a handful of times. The chain is built from TRBV29-1 and TRBJ2-7; possibly TRBD1 for D (5 bases). V lost 3 bases and J lost 4, with 19 bases in between. The CDR3 is 15 residues long. The germline CDR1 and CDR2 sequences are SQVTM and ANQGSEA. CDR3 nucleotides: TGCAGCGTTGATAATGGACATTGGCATGTTTACGAGCAGTACTTC. It translates to CSVDNGHWHVYEQYF.

The sample holds many counts of this clonotype. The chain recombines TRBV3-1 with TRBJ2-2; 7 bases align to TRBD2. With V trimmed by 4 bases and J by 2 bases, 10 bases remained unmatched. Germline loops: CDR1 LGHDT, CDR2 YNNKEL (reference sequence). The CDR3 runs to 17 residues. The CDR3 protein is CASSLGTAGDNTGELFF. For the CDR3, the DNA is TGTGCCAGCAGCCTAGGGACCGCGGGGGACAACACCGGGGAGCTGTTTTTT. Filled out from reference TRBV3-1 and TRBJ2-2, the complete variable domain reads DTAVSQTPKYLVTQMGNDKSIKCEQNLGHDTMYWYKQDSKKFLKIMFSYNNKELIINETVPNRFSPKSPDKAHLNLHINSLELGDSAVYFCASSLGTAGDNTGELFFGEGSRLTVL.

This clonotype was picked up many times. The V and J genes are TRBV18 and TRBJ2-3; D ambiguous. Germline loops: CDR1 KGHSH, CDR2 LQKENI. This CDR3 has 14 residues. Trimming removed 0 bases at V and 6 bases at J, with 10 bases between. The CDR3 DNA sequence: TGTGCCAGCTCACCACCAGTAGTTGTCGATACGCAGTATTTT. Its protein product is CASSPPVVVDTQYF.

This clonotype was recorded many times. The rearrangement links TRBV5-1 to TRBJ2-3, with no clear D. Germline V gene data show CDR1 as SGHRS and CDR2 as YFSETQ. The CDR3 covers 14 residues. Trimming took 6 bases from V and 0 from J, leaving 11 bases between them. CDR3 region: CASTPTGSTDTQYF. CDR3 bases: TGCGCCAGCACCCCGACGGGCAGCACAGATACGCAGTATTTT.

In this sample, this clonotype turned up many times. The rearrangement links TRBV7-2 to TRBJ2-7; 16 positions match TRBD2. The V gene's germline CDR1 is SGHTA and CDR2 FQGNSA. The CDR3 has 16 amino acids. V was clipped by 0 bases and J by 4 bases; unmatched bases: 0. The CDR3 spells CASSLAGLAGGYEQYF. The CDR3 coding sequence is TGTGCCAGCAGCTTAGCGGGACTAGCGGGGGGGTACGAGCAGTACTTC.

This clonotype turned up a few times. The chain joins TRBV2 to TRBJ2-7; 13 bases fit TRBD2. Germline values: CDR1 SNHLY, CDR2 FYNNEI. This CDR3 region has 15 residues. After removal of 2 bases from V and 3 bases from J, the junction contained 1 base not matched to a gene. CDR3 sequence reads: CASSERTSGGYEQYF. Here the CDR3 DNA reads TGTGCCAGCAGTGAAAGGACTAGCGGGGGCTACGAGCAGTACTTC.

This clonotype has ten or more counts. The chain uses TRBV7-2 and TRBJ2-2; possibly TRBD2 for D (7 bases). Trimming cost V 5 bases and J 7 bases, with 17 bases left between them. This CDR3 region has 15 residues. Per the germline V gene, CDR1 is SGHTA and CDR2 is FQGNSA. The CDR3 is CASSQRGGRDGELFF. The DNA for the CDR3 is TGTGCCAGCAGCCAGAGGGGGGGCCGAGACGGGGAGCTGTTTTTT. The full variable domain, its missing parts supplied by reference TRBV7-2 and TRBJ2-2, is GAGVSQSPSNKVTEKGKDVELRCDPISGHTALYWYRQSLGQGLEFLIYFQGNSAPDKSGLPSDRFSAERTGGSVSTLTIQRTQQEDSAVYLCASSQRGGRDGELFFGEGSRLTVL.

This clonotype was observed many times. The chain links TRBV7-9 to TRBJ1-1, with D uncertain. Per the germline V gene, CDR1 is SEHNR and CDR2 is FQNEAQ (reference sequence). V was pared by 6 bases and J by 5 bases, with 10 bases between. The CDR3 has 12 residues. Here the CDR3 reads CASRPSGTEAFF. The CDR3 DNA sequence: TGTGCCAGCAGACCCAGCGGTACTGAAGCTTTCTTT.

This clonotype occurred many times. This chain connects TRBV6-1 to TRBJ1-5; 7 nucleotides agree with TRBD1. CDR3 length equals 14 residues. The germline CDR1 and CDR2 sequences are MNHNS and SASEGT. The trim removed 4 bases at V and 5 bases at J, leaving 5 bases unmatched. The CDR3 reads CASSVRDSYQPQHF. In DNA form, the CDR3 reads TGTGCCAGCAGTGTGAGGGACAGTTATCAGCCCCAGCATTTT.

This clonotype was seen many times. V gene TRBV28 combines with J gene TRBJ2-7, with a tentative D call TRBD1 (6 bases). The ends were cut back, 2 bases at V and 2 bases at J, with 10 bases in the middle. The CDR3 spans 14 residues. Germline loops: CDR1 MDHEN, CDR2 SYDVKM. CDR3 DNA sequence: TGTGCCAGCAGTTTACCCGGGACACCCTACGAGCAGTACTTC. Protein: CASSLPGTPYEQYF.

A few counts support this clonotype. V usage is TRBV12-3 or TRBV12-4 and J usage is TRBJ1-2; TRBD1 matches at 11 bases. V lost 7 bases to trimming and J lost 8 bases; unmatched junction nucleotides: 12. The CDR3 is made up of 15 amino acids. The CDR3 region is CASTPLRTGGAGYTF. The CDR3 nucleotides read TGTGCCAGCACCCCTTTAAGGACAGGGGGCGCGGGCTACACCTTC.

Ten or more counts support this clonotype. The chain joins TRBV11-2 to TRBJ1-2; D gene ambiguous. Germline V gives CDR1 SGHAT, CDR2 FQNNGV. The V gene lost 5 bases and the J gene lost 4 bases, with 14 bases spanning the gap. The CDR3 totals 14 residues. The CDR3 bases are TGTGCCAGCAGCCCGGACTCAACCCCCTATGGCTACACCTTC. Protein product: CASSPDSTPYGYTF.

This clonotype was seen repeatedly, ten times or more. This chain links TRBV7-9 with TRBJ1-6; TRBD1 matches at 10 bases. Germline CDR1 and CDR2: SEHNR and FQNEAQ (reference sequence). The CDR3 totals 15 residues. J gave up 10 bases and V 1 base, and 4 bases lay outside the gene matches. CDR3 nucleotides: TGTGCCAGCAGCTTAGGGCGGGACAGGGGCTCACCCCTCCACTTT. It encodes CASSLGRDRGSPLHF.